These T cell receptor beta chains were read from a single sample in a study of CD8 T cells in Susac syndrome. TCRdb itself ran the immunoSEQ multiplex PCR reads through MiXCR, one entry per CDR3 protein. The sample lists a few hundred thousand distinct CDR3 sequences; about 91% were seen once. The sample was CD8+ T cells from PBMCs. These receptor sequences come from a human donor with multiple sclerosis. Both conserved end residues are part of each CDR3. D genes are given only for firm matches. Size values are once, few and many counts, or a class for expanded clones, and some rows have none.

TRBJ1-2 . TRBV24-1 TRBD1 CATSETGKIYGYTF TGTGCCACCAGTGAGACAGGGAAAATCTATGGCTACACCTTC
TRBJ2-7 . TRBV7-6 TRBD1 CASSFTGGGEQYF TGTGCCAGCAGCTTCACAGGGGGTGGGGAGCAGTACTTC
TRBJ2-7 . TRBV11-1 TRBD2 CASSPGLASSYEQYF TGTGCCAGCAGCCCGGGACTAGCGTCCTCCTACGAGCAGTACTTC
TRBJ2-1 . TRBV9 . CASSVTEGDYNEQFF TGTGCCAGCAGCGTTACGGAAGGGGACTACAATGAGCAGTTCTTC
TRBJ2-2 . TRBV4-2 TRBD2 CASSQGTSASTTGELFF TGTGCCAGCAGCCAAGGCACTAGCGCTAGTACCACCGGGGAGCTGTTTTTT
TRBJ2-1 . TRBV27 . CASSEGLVYREQFF TGTGCCAGCAGTGAGGGACTCGTTTACCGGGAGCAGTTCTTC
TRBJ2-7 . TRBV5-6 . CASSSLGAGPVDEQYF TGTGCCAGCAGCTCGCTCGGGGCGGGGCCCGTGGACGAGCAGTACTTC
TRBJ2-1 . TRBV28 TRBD1 CASSPNRDRRF TGTGCCAGCAGTCCCAACCGGGACAGGCGCTTC
TRBJ2-1 . TRBV7-3 . CASSLGSGIGVYEQFF TGTGCCAGCAGCTTGGGTTCTGGGATAGGCGTCTATGAGCAGTTCTTC
TRBJ2-1 once TRBV15 . CATSRSPREVTHNEQFF TGTGCCACCAGCAGAAGCCCCAGGGAGGTAACCCACAATGAGCAGTTCTTC
TRBJ2-7 few TRBV6-5 . CASSTGPEQYF TGTGCCAGCAGTACAGGACCCGAGCAGTACTTC
TRBJ1-1 . TRBV27 . CASSLGTLGGTEAFF TGTGCCAGCAGTCTAGGGACACTGGGGGGAACTGAAGCTTTCTTT
TRBJ2-3 . TRBV12-5 . CASAFATSTDTQYF TGTGCTAGTGCCTTCGCGACTAGCACAGATACGCAGTATTTT
TRBJ1-2 . TRBV30 . CAWSVYQGYTF TGTGCCTGGAGTGTATATCAGGGCTACACCTTC
TRBJ2-1 . TRBV11-3 TRBD2 CASSPHFGTSGSSYNEQFF TGTGCCAGCAGCCCCCACTTTGGGACTAGCGGGAGCTCCTACAATGAGCAGTTCTTC
TRBJ2-7 . TRBV6-1 . CASFGGHSYEQYF TGTGCCAGCTTTGGGGGGCATTCCTACGAGCAGTACTTC
TRBJ1-1 . TRBV10-3 . CAISLGGDTEAFF TGTGCCATCAGTCTGGGAGGGGACACTGAAGCTTTCTTT
TRBJ2-3 once TRBV7-9 . CASRPRTATDTQYF TGTGCCAGCAGGCCCAGGACTGCCACAGATACGCAGTATTTT
TRBJ2-7 . TRBV3-1 . CASSPEGNYEQYF TGTGCCAGCAGCCCCGAAGGGAACTACGAGCAGTACTTC
TRBJ1-2 . TRBV30 . CAWSPGGYGYTF TGTGCCTGGAGCCCTGGCGGTTATGGCTACACCTTC
TRBJ1-1 . TRBV6-4 . CASSATGENTEAFF TGTGCCAGCAGTGCCACTGGGGAGAACACTGAAGCTTTCTTT
TRBJ2-5 . TRBV5-8 . CASSLTFETQYF TGTGCCAGCAGCTTGACCTTCGAGACCCAGTACTTC
TRBJ1-1 . TRBV5-6 . CASSLQGELTEAFF TGTGCCAGCAGCTTACAGGGTGAATTGACTGAAGCTTTCTTT
TRBJ2-1 . TRBV20-1 . CSASENGNEQFF TGCAGTGCTAGCGAGAATGGCAATGAGCAGTTCTTC
TRBJ2-1 . TRBV27 . CASSRDWPRAEQFF TGTGCCAGCAGTCGGGACTGGCCCAGGGCTGAGCAGTTCTTC
TRBJ2-6 . TRBV6-1 . CASSEQNPPGANVLTF TGTGCCAGCAGTGAACAGAATCCCCCTGGGGCCAACGTCCTGACTTTC
TRBJ2-3 . TRBV11-1 . CASSFRASASTDTQYF TGTGCCAGCAGCTTCCGAGCTAGCGCTAGCACAGATACGCAGTATTTT
TRBJ1-4 . TRBV30 . CAWYGQGSDEKLFF TGTGCCTGGTATGGTCAGGGTTCAGATGAAAAACTGTTTTTT
TRBJ2-7 few TRBV5-4 . CASSPWREDYEQYF TGTGCCAGCTCTCCTTGGAGGGAAGACTACGAGCAGTACTTC
TRBJ2-3 . TRBV29-1 . CSVPTSDTQYF TGCAGCGTCCCCACATCGGATACGCAGTATTTT
TRBJ1-6 . TRBV7-8 TRBD1 CASFFGTGGFSPLHF TGTGCCAGCTTTTTCGGGACAGGGGGCTTTTCACCCCTCCACTTT
TRBJ2-2 . TRBV19 TRBD1 CASSSQLHRGVAGELFF TGTGCCAGTAGTAGTCAACTTCACAGGGGGGTAGCCGGGGAGCTGTTTTTT
TRBJ1-2 once TRBV9 . CASSVEEELHGALDGYTF TGTGCCAGCAGCGTAGAGGAGGAACTACATGGGGCGCTTGATGGCTACACCTTC
TRBJ2-2 . TRBV7-8 . CASSLALIGAGSGELFF TGTGCCAGCAGCTTAGCGCTGATCGGGGCCGGGTCCGGGGAGCTGTTTTTT
TRBJ2-1 . TRBV9 . CASSVGEYNEQFF TGTGCCAGCAGCGTAGGGGAGTACAATGAGCAGTTCTTC
TRBJ2-3 . TRBV13 . CASSLRASRTDTQYF TGTGCCAGCAGCCTCAGGGCATCCCGCACAGATACGCAGTATTTT
TRBJ2-2 . TRBV20-1 . CSARVSNTGELFF TGCAGTGCTAGAGTCAGCAACACCGGGGAGCTGTTTTTT
TRBJ2-3 . TRBV7-2 . CASSSAQPRVSTDTQYF TGTGCCAGCAGCTCCGCTCAGCCGAGGGTTAGCACAGATACGCAGTATTTT
TRBJ2-3 few TRBV4-1 . CASSQEEGGPADTQYF TGCGCCAGCAGCCAAGAAGAGGGTGGACCCGCAGATACGCAGTATTTT
TRBJ2-7 . TRBV4-1 TRBD2 CASSQELGLVSYEQYF TGCGCCAGCAGCCAAGAGTTGGGACTAGTCTCCTACGAGCAGTACTTC
TRBJ1-3 . TRBV27 . CASRGGLNGVSSGNTIYF TGTGCCAGTCGTGGCGGTCTTAATGGCGTATCCTCTGGAAACACCATATATTTT
TRBJ2-4 . TRBV20-1 . CSATGLTELIAKNIQYF TGCAGTGCCACGGGACTTACTGAATTAATAGCCAAAAACATTCAGTACTTC
TRBJ2-7 . TRBV7-9 . CASSSPSDGQVLYEQYF TGTGCCAGCAGCTCCCCCAGTGATGGGCAAGTTCTTTACGAGCAGTACTTC
TRBJ2-7 . TRBV4-3 . CASSQSTPASYEQYF TGCGCCAGCAGCCAGTCGACTCCTGCCTCCTACGAGCAGTACTTC
TRBJ2-1 . TRBV12-3/TRBV12-4 TRBD1 CASSSITGGASTGSYNEQFF TGTGCCAGCAGTTCTATTACAGGGGGCGCGTCCACAGGGTCCTACAATGAGCAGTTCTTC
TRBJ2-7 . TRBV9 . CASSDKPGYNYEQYF TGTGCCAGCAGCGACAAACCGGGTTATAACTACGAGCAGTACTTC
TRBJ2-3 once TRBV23-1 . CASQLEAHIDEGSTDRDTQYF TGCGCCTCCCAACTAGAGGCCCACATCGACGAGGGCTCGACGGATCGGGATACGCAGTATTTT
TRBJ2-2 . TRBV6-2/TRBV6-3 TRBD1 CASSPFGAGGWNTGELFF TGTGCCAGCAGTCCCTTCGGGGCAGGGGGATGGAACACCGGGGAGCTGTTTTTT
TRBJ2-5 . TRBV19 TRBD2 CASSFRGGPEETQYF TGTGCCAGTAGTTTCCGCGGGGGTCCCGAAGAGACCCAGTACTTC